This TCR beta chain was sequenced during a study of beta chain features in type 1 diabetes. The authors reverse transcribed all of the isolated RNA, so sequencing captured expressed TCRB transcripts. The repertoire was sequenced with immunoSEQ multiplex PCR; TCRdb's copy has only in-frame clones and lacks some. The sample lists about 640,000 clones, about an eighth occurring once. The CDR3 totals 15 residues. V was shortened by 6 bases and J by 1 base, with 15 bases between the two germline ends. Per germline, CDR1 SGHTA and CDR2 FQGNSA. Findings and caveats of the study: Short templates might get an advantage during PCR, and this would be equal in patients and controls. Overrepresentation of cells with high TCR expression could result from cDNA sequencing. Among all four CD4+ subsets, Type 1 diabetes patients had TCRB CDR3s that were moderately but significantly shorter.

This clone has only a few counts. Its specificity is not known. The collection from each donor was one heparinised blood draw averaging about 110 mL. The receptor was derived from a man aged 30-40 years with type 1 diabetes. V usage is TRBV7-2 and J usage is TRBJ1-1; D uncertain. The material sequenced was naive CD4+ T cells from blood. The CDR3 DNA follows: TGTGCCAGCAGTCCCCGTCTCGCACAGAACACTGAAGCTTTCTTT. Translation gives CASSPRLAQNTEAFF.